This T cell receptor (beta chain) was sequenced for a study of shared clonotypes between healthy human individuals. The length of the CDR3 is 13 residues. The ends were cut back, 4 bases at V and 0 bases at J, with 6 bases in the middle. Per germline, CDR1 SGHAT and CDR2 FQNNGV. Measured with immunoSEQ multiplex PCR; TCRdb has only the in-frame clones, and not every one. The sample has fewer than 500,000 clones; over 75% are singletons. The receptor comes from a woman aged 40 to 50 in good health. Some clones in this sample may be carry-over from other donors' samples. The chain combines TRBV11-2 with TRBJ1-1; D is unclear. Sample: PBMCs. The DNA for the CDR3 is TGTGCCAGCAGCTCTCAGTTGAACACTGAAGCTTTCTTT. It yields the protein CASSSQLNTEAFF.